The clone carrying this T cell receptor (beta chain) has only one observation. Per germline, CDR1 SGHAT and CDR2 FQNNGV. The V gene end was trimmed by 5 bases and the J gene end by 5 bases; junction bases not matched to a gene: 15. There are 18 residues in the CDR3. These data are taken from a study of blood T cell repertoires in COVID-19. Overall study: Researchers got acute and convalescent COVID-19 samples from the United States, Italy and Spain.

As handled by the study authors: Reference gene primer amplification in the assay estimated nucleated cell counts. The table came from immunoSEQ multiplex PCR; TCRdb's copy has only in-frame clones and leaves some out. V, J and clone size are taken as reported in that table, and D and trimming were inferred from the DNA itself. The sample comprises fewer than 250,000 clones, roughly four fifths of which are singletons, and around 12% rests with the top ten. This clonotype originated in a woman aged 45-59 years with acute or convalescent COVID-19. The chain carries TRBV11-2 and TRBJ2-7; 13 bases fit TRBD2. The sample consisted of peripheral blood. The CDR3: CASSLKGGTSGTVDEQYF. The CDR3 DNA reads TGTGCCAGCAGCCTGAAGGGTGGGACTAGCGGGACGGTTGACGAGCAGTACTTC.